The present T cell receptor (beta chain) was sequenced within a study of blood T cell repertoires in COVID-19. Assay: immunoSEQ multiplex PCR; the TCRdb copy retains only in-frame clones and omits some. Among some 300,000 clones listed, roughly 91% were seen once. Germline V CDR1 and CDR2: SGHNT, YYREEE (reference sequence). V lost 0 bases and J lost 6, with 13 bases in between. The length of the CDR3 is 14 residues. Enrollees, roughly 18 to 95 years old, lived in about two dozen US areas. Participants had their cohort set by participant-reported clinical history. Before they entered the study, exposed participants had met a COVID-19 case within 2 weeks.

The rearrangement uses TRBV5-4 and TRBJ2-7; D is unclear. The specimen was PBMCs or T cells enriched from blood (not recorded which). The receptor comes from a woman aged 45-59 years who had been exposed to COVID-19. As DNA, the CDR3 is TGTGCCAGCAGCTTGGCAACAGTCAAGAGCGAGCAGTACTTC. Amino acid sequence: CASSLATVKSEQYF. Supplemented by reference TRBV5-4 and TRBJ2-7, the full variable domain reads ETGVTQSPTHLIKTRGQQVTLRCSSQSGHNTVSWYQQALGQGPQFIFQYYREEENGRGNFPPRFSGLQFPNYSSELNVNALELDDSALYLCASSLATVKSEQYFGPGTRLTVT.